These T cell receptor beta chains were read from a single sample in a study of neurological immune-mediated disorders. MiXCR, applied by TCRdb to the 5' RACE reads, yields one record per CDR3 protein. The sample holds under 70,000 distinct CDR3 sequences, around 5.5% seen once. The specimen sequenced was PBMCs. Receptor source: a woman aged 25-40 years with multiple sclerosis. Each CDR3 is given with its conserved first and last residue. D genes are given only for firm matches. Only part of the rows carry a size: once, few, many, or a class if the clone is expanded.

>NA|TRBJ2-5|14|NA|TRBV20-1
CSPPARARGETQYF
TGCAGTCCACCCGCCCGGGCGCGAGGCGAGACCCAGTACTTC
>NA|TRBJ2-7|12|many|TRBV6-5
CASSSRTYEQYF
TGTGCCAGCAGTTCACGTACCTACGAGCAGTACTTC
>NA|TRBJ1-1|15|many|TRBV5-1
CASSLDRPAGSGAFF
TGCGCCAGCAGCTTGGATCGCCCAGCAGGATCGGGAGCTTTCTTT
>NA|TRBJ2-1|12|many|TRBV10-1
CASSGARDEQFF
TGCGCCAGCAGTGGGGCTAGGGATGAGCAGTTCTTC
>TRBD2|TRBJ2-3|19|many|TRBV20-1
CSASPPLTGGRLSTDTQYF
TGCAGTGCTAGCCCCCCCCTGACGGGGGGGAGACTTAGCACAGATACGCAGTATTTT
>TRBD1|TRBJ1-2|14|many|TRBV5-6
CASSSTGARDGYTF
TGTGCCAGCAGCTCGACAGGGGCGCGGGATGGCTACACCTTC
>NA|TRBJ2-5|11|few|TRBV20-1
CSARYQETQYF
TGCAGTGCTAGGTACCAAGAGACCCAGTACTTC
>TRBD1|TRBJ1-5|14|NA|TRBV20-1
CSARKDRGGQPQNF
TGCAGTGCTAGGAAGGACAGGGGAGGTCAGCCCCAGAATTTT
>NA|TRBJ1-3|14|many|TRBV5-5
CASSLEVAGNTIYF
TGTGCCAGCAGCTTAGAAGTGGCGGGAAACACCATATATTTT
>TRBD1|TRBJ2-5|16|many|TRBV5-1
CASSVVPGQSEETQYF
TGCGCCAGCAGCGTCGTGCCGGGACAGAGCGAAGAGACCCAGTACTTC
>NA|TRBJ1-6|14|few|TRBV5-1
CASSLGQANSPLNF
TGCGCCAGCAGCTTGGGACAGGCAAATTCACCCCTCAACTTT
>NA|TRBJ2-1|12|NA|TRBV12-3/TRBV12-4
CASSDQGNEQFF
TGTGCCAGCAGCGATCAGGGCAATGAGCAGTTCTTC
>NA|TRBJ2-7|15|many|TRBV7-9
CASSLGAEASYEQYF
TGTGCCAGCAGCCTCGGGGCCGAAGCCTCCTACGAGCAGTACTTC
>NA|TRBJ1-6|18|many|TRBV5-4
CASTNRDIEALGGSPLHF
TGTGCCTCGACAAACAGGGACATCGAGGCCCTGGGTGGTTCACCCCTCCACTTT
>TRBD1|TRBJ2-2|15|many|TRBV3-1
CASSQNYRGAGELFF
TGTGCCAGCAGCCAAAACTACAGGGGAGCCGGGGAGCTGTTTTTT
>NA|TRBJ1-2|12|many|TRBV7-9
CASSLAGSGYTF
TGTGCCAGCAGCTTAGCAGGGTCCGGCTACACCTTC
>TRBD1|TRBJ1-5|13|NA|TRBV20-1
CSAREAGGQPQNF
TGCAGTGCTAGAGAGGCAGGGGGTCAGCCCCAGAATTTT
>NA|TRBJ2-5|14|many|TRBV20-1
CSAPGAPERETQYF
TGCAGTGCTCCCGGGGCCCCGGAGCGGGAGACCCAGTACTTC
>NA|TRBJ2-4|15|many|TRBV7-9
CASSFIGLAKNIQYF
TGTGCCAGCAGCTTTATTGGCCTAGCCAAAAACATTCAGTACTTC
>NA|TRBJ1-6|12|NA|TRBV20-1
CTPGGSNSPLHF
TGCACCCCGGGGGGCTCTAATTCACCCCTCCACTTT
>NA|TRBJ2-1|15|few|TRBV5-1
CASSLGGPGAGEQFF
TGCGCCAGCAGCTTGGGTGGTCCCGGGGCAGGTGAGCAGTTCTTC
>NA|TRBJ1-4|15|few|TRBV12-3/TRBV12-4
CASSLGRQRTGKLFF
TGTGCCAGCAGTTTAGGCAGGCAGAGGACGGGAAAACTGTTTTTT
>NA|TRBJ1-5|13|many|TRBV20-1
CSASGNGNQPQHF
TGCAGTGCTAGTGGGAACGGAAATCAGCCCCAGCATTTT
>NA|TRBJ2-5|11|many|TRBV5-1
CASSIEETQYF
TGCGCCAGCAGCATAGAGGAGACCCAGTACTTC
>NA|TRBJ1-4|15|many|TRBV20-1
CSAREGSETNEKLFF
TGCAGTGCTAGAGAGGGTTCCGAAACTAATGAAAAACTGTTTTTT
>TRBD1|TRBJ1-5|14|many|TRBV20-1
CSAYGTASNQPQNF
TGCAGTGCCTACGGGACAGCTAGCAATCAGCCCCAGAATTTT
>NA|TRBJ1-2|13|many|TRBV20-1
CSASDQGGYGYTF
TGCAGTGCATCCGATCAGGGTGGCTATGGCTACACCTTC
>NA|TRBJ2-1|14|many|TRBV27
CAPRGDCSYNEQFF
TGTGCCCCTCGCGGGGATTGTTCCTACAATGAGCAGTTCTTC
>NA|TRBJ1-6|16|NA|TRBV5-6
CTSSSDRSSYNSPLHF
TGTACCAGCAGTTCTGACAGAAGCTCCTATAATTCACCCCTCCACTTT
>NA|TRBJ1-2|14|many|TRBV6-6
CASSFPGSYYGYTF
TGTGCCAGCAGTTTCCCCGGTTCCTACTATGGCTACACCTTC
>TRBD1|TRBJ2-7|15|many|TRBV5-1
CASSLTGGSSYEQYF
TGCGCCAGCAGCTTGACAGGGGGCTCCTCCTACGAGCAGTACTTC
>NA|TRBJ2-1|12|many|TRBV20-1
CSARDPNNEQFF
TGCAGTGCTAGAGATCCGAACAATGAGCAGTTCTTC
>TRBD2|TRBJ2-7|15|many|TRBV20-1
CSASDTSGGTYEQYF
TGCAGTGCTAGTGATACTAGCGGGGGAACCTACGAGCAGTACTTC
>TRBD2|TRBJ2-3|14|few|TRBV20-1
CSASTSGGADTQYF
TGCAGTGCTAGTACTAGCGGGGGGGCAGATACGCAGTATTTT
>TRBD1|TRBJ1-6|16|NA|TRBV20-1
CSASENRDSVFSPLNF
TGCAGTGCTAGTGAAAACCGGGACAGTGTCTTCTCACCCCTCAACTTT
>NA|TRBJ2-1|13|many|TRBV5-1
CASSLVSYNEQFF
TGCGCCAGCAGCTTGGTGTCCTACAATGAGCAGTTCTTC
>NA|TRBJ2-3|14|many|TRBV20-1
CSARGPPAADTQYF
TGCAGTGCTAGAGGCCCCCCGGCGGCAGATACGCAGTATTTT
>TRBD1|TRBJ2-3|18|few|TRBV6-6
CAISEGQRPTVSTDTQYF
TGTGCCATTTCCGAGGGACAGCGCCCCACAGTTAGCACAGATACGCAGTATTTT
>NA|TRBJ1-4|14|many|TRBV5-6
CASSLGSGTEKLFF
TGTGCCAGCAGCTTGGGGTCAGGGACGGAAAAACTGTTTTTT
>NA|TRBJ1-3|14|many|TRBV20-1
CSARDYQGGNTIYF
TGCAGTGCTAGAGATTACCAGGGTGGAAACACCATATATTTT